The 26 T cell receptor beta chains given below trace back to one sample, sequenced in a study of T cell changes during pregnancy in multiple sclerosis (dated by TCRdb to the late 2010s). The method behind the library was the immunoSEQ multiplex PCR assay. The clones in this table, taken by TCRdb from immuneACCESS, are in-frame only. Not every clone is retained; where verified, under half of the shortfall comes from an unresolved V gene, and the cause of the rest is unknown. Counted in this sample were around 21,000 clones; roughly nine tenths of them appeared once. The top ten clonotypes cover around 19% of the sample. This specimen was CD8+ T cells from peripheral blood mononuclear cells, taken after pregnancy. These receptors were obtained from a female donor in good health, enrolled as a control in a pregnancy study.

The genes are TRBV19 and TRBJ2-3; 12 nucleotides line up with TRBD2. Germline loops: CDR1 LNHDA, CDR2 SQIVND (reference sequence). V lost 5 bases, J lost 0 bases, and 9 bases stayed unmatched. The CDR3 runs to 18 residues. CDR3 nucleotides: TGTGCCAGTAGTTTTCGACTAGCGGGGGCGTATAGCACAGATACGCAGTATTTT. Translated, it gives CASSFRLAGAYSTDTQYF. The variable domain in full, with the rest retrieved from reference TRBV19 and TRBJ2-3, is DGGITQSPKYLFRKEGQNVTLSCEQNLNHDAMYWYRQDPGQGLRLIYYSQIVNDFQKGDIAEGYSVSREKKESFPLTVTSAQKNPTAFYLCASSFRLAGAYSTDTQYFGPGTRLTVL.

The chain joins TRBV7-9 to TRBJ2-2; 9 bases align to TRBD2. CDR1 and CDR2 from the germline V gene are SEHNR and FQNEAQ (reference sequence). This CDR3 comprises 18 residues. With V trimmed by 8 bases and J by 0 bases, 13 bases remained unmatched. DNA of the CDR3: TGTGCCAGCCCAACCTCGGGGCTAGCGGGGTCGAACACCGGGGAGCTGTTTTTT. Its translation: CASPTSGLAGSNTGELFF.

The chain has TRBV28 and TRBJ2-5; 7 bases map to TRBD1. CDR3 size: 14 residues. The J segment lost 1 base and the V segment lost 5 bases, leaving 4 bases of the junction unmatched. Germline V CDR1 and CDR2: MDHEN, SYDVKM. For the CDR3, the DNA is TGTGCCAGCAGTGAGGGACAGATCCAAGAGACCCAGTACTTC. This encodes CASSEGQIQETQYF.

A single count supports this clone. The CDR3, as DNA: TGTGCCAGCAGCTTAGGCTTGCTAGCCGAAGTCACCGGGGAGCTGTTTTTT. This codes for CASSLGLLAEVTGELFF. The genes are TRBV11-1 and TRBJ2-2, with D possibly matching TRBD2 (5 bases). CDR1 and CDR2 from the germline V gene are SGHAT and FQDESV (reference sequence). V gave up 1 base and J gave up 4 bases, with 16 bases separating them. The CDR3 is 17 residues long.

The chain uses TRBV29-1 and TRBJ2-1; 7 bases map to TRBD2. The CDR3 runs to 13 residues. CDR1 is SQVTM, CDR2 ANQGSEA, per germline. The J segment lost 7 bases and the V segment lost 3 bases, leaving 6 bases of the junction unmatched. DNA of the CDR3: TGCAGCGTTGATGGCGGGAGATTAAATGAGCAGTTCTTC. Amino acids: CSVDGGRLNEQFF.

The rearrangement links TRBV27 to TRBJ2-1, with a weak D call TRBD2 (5 bases). The CDR3 consists of 16 residues. Germline V CDR1 and CDR2: MNHEY, SMNVEV (reference sequence). V lost 5 bases and J 7 bases, leaving 21 bases between the germline ends. CDR3 sequence reads: CASSPSDRIRGNEQFF. In nucleotides, the CDR3 is TGTGCCAGCAGTCCGAGCGACCGAATTCGGGGTAATGAGCAGTTCTTC.

CDR3 sequence (DNA): TGTGCCAGCAACTCGGGGGTCGGGGAGCTGTTTTTT. It translates to CASNSGVGELFF. V is TRBV2 and J is TRBJ2-2, with D tentatively TRBD2 (6 bases). Trimming took 7 bases from V and 7 from J, leaving 10 bases between them. The CDR3 loop spans 12 amino acids. Looked up from germline, CDR1 is SNHLY and CDR2 is FYNNEI.

The J gene is TRBJ2-7, the V gene TRBV5-6, with unresolved D. V was shortened by 0 bases and J by 4 bases, with 11 bases between the two germline ends. Germline V gene lookup returns CDR1 SGHDT and CDR2 YYEEEE. This CDR3 has 14 amino acids. The CDR3 region is CASSLVDIFYEQYF. CDR3 nucleotides: TGTGCCAGCAGCTTGGTAGACATATTTTACGAGCAGTACTTC.

Regarding this clone: A read error may account for a junction end that differs from germline. The rearrangement joins TRBV6-5 to TRBJ1-2, with 7 bases identical to TRBD1. Germline V gene lookup returns CDR1 MNHEY and CDR2 SVGAGI. The CDR3 is made up of 15 amino acids. For the CDR3, the DNA is TGTGCCAGCAGTAACTCGGGACAGTTTAACTATGGCTACACCTTC. Translating gives CASSNSGQFNYGYTF.

The chain joins TRBV19 to TRBJ1-2; 9 nucleotides match TRBD1. The CDR3 length is 13 residues. With V trimmed by 5 bases and J by 6 bases, 4 bases remained unmatched. In germline, CDR1 is LNHDA, CDR2 SQIVND (reference sequence). CDR3 region: CASSEQGADGYTF. The CDR3, as DNA: TGTGCCAGTAGTGAACAGGGGGCCGATGGCTACACCTTC.

The genes are TRBV5-6 and TRBJ1-1, with no clear D. The germline V gene encodes CDR1 SGHDT and CDR2 YYEEEE. The CDR3 runs 12 residues. Trimming removed 1 base at V and 4 bases at J, with 5 bases between. CDR3 sequence (DNA): TGTGCCAGCAGCTTGCGGGGCACTGAAGCTTTCTTT. This codes for CASSLRGTEAFF.

The rearrangement joins TRBV9 to TRBJ2-7; 8 bases are shared with TRBD2. J lost 0 bases, V lost 4 bases, and 9 bases had no gene match. The CDR3 totals 16 residues. Germline assignment: CDR1 SGDLS and CDR2 YYNGEE. The CDR3 is CASSPSGSGVSYEQYF. For the CDR3, the DNA is TGTGCCAGCAGCCCCTCGGGTAGCGGGGTCTCCTACGAGCAGTACTTC.

The chain has TRBV7-7 and TRBJ2-4, with 11 bases matching TRBD2. CDR1 is SSHAT and CDR2 is FNYEAQ in the germline V gene (reference sequence). The CDR3 spans 17 residues. V shed 1 base and J 6 bases; nucleotides not matched to a gene: 8. The CDR3 spells CASSLGVAGGLGNIQYF. The CDR3, as DNA: TGTGCCAGCAGCTTAGGGGTAGCGGGAGGGCTTGGAAACATTCAGTACTTC.

J is TRBJ1-4 and V is TRBV4-3; 11 positions agree with TRBD1. Germline V gene data show CDR1 as LGHNA and CDR2 as YSLEER. There are 20 residues in the CDR3. J lost 4 bases, V lost 0 bases, and 13 bases had no gene match. CDR3 region: CASSQDGTGGGPRFNEKLFF. For the CDR3, the DNA is TGCGCCAGCAGCCAAGATGGGACAGGGGGGGGTCCTAGGTTTAATGAAAAACTGTTTTTT.

The chain recombines TRBV7-9 with TRBJ1-1, with D possibly matching TRBD1 (6 bases). The germline V gene has CDR1 SEHNR and CDR2 FQNEAQ (reference sequence). Between the trimmed V and J ends, which lost 11 bases and 0 bases, there was a span of 13 bases. The length of the CDR3 is 13 residues. The CDR3 loop is CAGGGPMNTEAFF. CDR3 in DNA: TGTGCCGGGGGCGGACCCATGAACACTGAAGCTTTCTTT.

V usage is TRBV7-2 and J usage is TRBJ2-7; a weak D match, TRBD1 (6 bases). V was trimmed by 8 bases and J by 0 bases, leaving 20 bases between them. Germline values: CDR1 SGHTA, CDR2 FQGNSA. CDR3 length equals 16 residues. DNA for the CDR3: TGTGCCAGCTCTATAGGGGGTGCGGATAGCTCCTACGAGCAGTACTTC. This encodes CASSIGGADSSYEQYF.

This clone is judged large. The chain recombines TRBV4-3 with TRBJ2-7; D might be TRBD1 (6 bases). Germline CDR1 LGHNA, CDR2 YSLEER. This CDR3 has 19 amino acids. The ends were cut back, 0 bases at V and 6 bases at J, with 27 bases in the middle. In nucleotides, the CDR3 is TGCGCCAGCAGCCAAGATTTTGGGGCAGGGGCCCTCCTCTCGGTCGAGCAGTACTTC. It yields the protein CASSQDFGAGALLSVEQYF.

In this sample, this clone is hyperexpanded. The V gene is TRBV18, the J gene TRBJ1-2; the match to TRBD1 covers 8 bases. J gave up 7 bases and V 4 bases, and 8 bases lay outside the gene matches. This CDR3 contains 14 residues. In germline, CDR1 is KGHSH, CDR2 LQKENI. CDR3 sequence: CASSRGRGLGGYTF. CDR3 nucleotide sequence: TGTGCCAGCTCACGCGGCAGGGGGCTCGGTGGCTACACCTTC.

The genes are TRBV7-9 and TRBJ1-4; no clear D. Trimming left V 1 base short and J 8 bases short, with 5 bases between. Germline V CDR1 and CDR2: SEHNR, FQNEAQ (reference sequence). CDR3 size: 12 residues. This CDR3 is CASSLDSEKLFF. In nucleotides, the CDR3 is TGTGCCAGCAGCTTAGACAGCGAAAAACTGTTTTTT.

V and J are TRBV4-2 and TRBJ2-5; D remains ambiguous. The CDR3 contains 16 residues. CDR1 is LGHNA, CDR2 YNFKEQ, per germline. The germline V and J ends were trimmed by 0 bases and 1 base, with 12 bases remaining between them. The CDR3 coding sequence is TGTGCCAGCAGCCAAGATTATGGCACAGTCCAAGAGACCCAGTACTTC. It is translated as CASSQDYGTVQETQYF.

This chain links TRBV6-1 with TRBJ2-7; a weak D match, TRBD2 (5 bases). V lost 3 bases and J lost 4, with 16 bases in between. The germline V gene has CDR1 MNHNS and CDR2 SASEGT. The CDR3 contains 15 residues. This chain's CDR3 is CASSDGSRVPYEQYF. The CDR3, as DNA: TGTGCCAGCAGTGATGGGAGTAGGGTTCCGTACGAGCAGTACTTC.

By share of the sample, this clone is medium-sized. The chain employs TRBV7-9 and TRBJ1-2, with 7 bases fitting TRBD1. The CDR3 sequence is 18 residues long. Germline CDR1 SEHNR, CDR2 FQNEAQ (reference sequence). The junction had 14 bases not matched to a gene; V was cut back by 1 base and J by 3 bases. CDR3 bases: TGTGCCAGCAGCTTAGAAGGACCAGGGGGTAACTGGGACTATGGCTACACCTTC. Translation: CASSLEGPGGNWDYGYTF.

Here the CDR3 reads CAWSVFGQGIRGDTEAFF. The CDR3 coding sequence is TGTGCCTGGAGTGTATTCGGGCAGGGTATTCGTGGGGACACTGAAGCTTTCTTT. The chain combines TRBV30 with TRBJ1-1; TRBD1 is a possible D gene (5 bases). The CDR3 runs 18 residues. The V end lost 0 bases, the J end lost 3 bases, and 23 bases lay between the germline ends. The germline CDR1 and CDR2 sequences are GTSNPN and SVGIG (reference sequence).

The chain recombines TRBV20-1 with TRBJ1-2, with D hard to call. The CDR3 contains 11 residues. V was trimmed by 1 base and J by 7 bases, leaving 7 bases between them. Germline CDR1 and CDR2: DFQATT and SNEGSKA (reference sequence). The CDR3 region is CSARAGVGYTF. CDR3 nucleotide sequence: TGCAGTGCTAGAGCCGGAGTTGGCTACACCTTC.

This chain links TRBV9 with TRBJ1-5, with a weak D call TRBD1 (5 bases). Germline V gene data show CDR1 as SGDLS and CDR2 as YYNGEE. The CDR3 has 15 amino acids. Trimming removed 0 bases from V and 4 bases from J, with 11 bases in between. The CDR3 spells CASSVGGGENQPQHF. The CDR3 DNA reads as TGTGCCAGCAGCGTAGGAGGAGGGGAAAATCAGCCCCAGCATTTT.

The J gene is TRBJ1-2, the V gene TRBV4-3, with 9 bases that match TRBD1. The trim removed 2 bases at V and 4 bases at J, leaving 17 bases unmatched. This CDR3 comprises 19 residues. Germline V gives CDR1 LGHNA, CDR2 YSLEER. The CDR3 sequence: CASSQPPAGQGDVRYGYTF. Written as DNA, the CDR3 is TGCGCCAGCAGCCAACCCCCGGCGGGACAGGGAGATGTCCGCTATGGCTACACCTTC.